This T cell receptor beta chain was identified in a study of blood T cell repertoires in COVID-19 (dated by TCRdb to 2020 to 2021). As for the study more broadly: Samples from collaborators originated in the United States, Italy and Spain and spanned both the acute and convalescent phases of COVID-19. The material from the prospective study consisted of cDNA or gDNA derived from T cells, B-cell-depleted T cells, or PBMCs. Where available, HLA class I and class II types were taken from metadata supplied by the sample provider and were not determined by assay-based typing. Subjects who had been exposed to COVID-19, were actively infected with it, or had recovered from it provided the deeply sampled blood TCRbeta repertoires that made up the dataset. The samples were drawn from the first 160 participants of the ongoing ImmuneRACE study and from 950 to 1,500 subjects provided by 6 global collaborators. The repertoires were released in a freely available public database intended as a resource for research on the immune response to SARS-CoV-2. Sample metadata almost always included a de-identified subject ID, COVID-19 status, age in years and sex.

The immunoSEQ Assay, a bias-controlled multiplex PCR, was used to amplify TCRbeta CDR3 regions from genomic DNA. On the study's bioinformatics: The number of nucleated cells in each sample was estimated by amplification of reference gene primers within the assay. To quantify the absolute abundance of each unique TCRbeta CDR3 rearrangement, sequence reads were collapsed and filtered. For each sample, productive Simpson clonality was calculated as the square root of Simpson's diversity index across productive rearrangements. TCRdb re-hosts the immuneACCESS table, in-frame sequences only. Its copies lack some clones; in the studies checked, an unresolved V gene accounts for under half of them, and the cause for the rest is not known. V and J calls plus clone size are reproduced from that table; the DNA served to infer D and trimming. The sample table shows 200,000 to 250,000 clones, and 65% to 85% are seen once. The ten biggest clones cover about 7% of the sample.

Participants in the prospective study were enrolled through a virtual design, were aged roughly 18 to 100 years, and lived in 24 United States geographic areas. To assign participants to cohorts, the prospective study relied on clinical history that participants themselves reported in a screening survey and a study questionnaire. For ImmuneRACE Cohort 3, a participant was defined as recovered based on two consecutive negative NP/OP PCR tests, clearance by a healthcare professional, or resolution of symptoms. Mobile phlebotomists in the prospective study collected whole blood, serum and a nasopharyngeal or oropharyngeal swab from every participant. Over a roughly 2-month period, participants in the prospective study had the option of providing additional blood draws and questionnaires. Blood samples from the prospective study were shipped frozen or at room temperature prior to DNA extraction. In the case of this clone: There is no known antigen for this receptor. No base-level quality is on record; no much larger clone is a single base apart.

Overall results and qualifications from the work: The quantity of clinical and demographic metadata differed by source and by participant and was supplied without curation.

This clonotype was obtained from a woman in her forties who had recovered from COVID-19. Material: PBMCs or T cells enriched from blood (not recorded which).

The encoded CDR3 is CASTLTVSYEQYF. The sequence in DNA is TGTGCCAGCACCTTAACAGTTTCCTACGAGCAGTACTTC. The chain is assembled from TRBV6-5 and TRBJ2-7; the D gene identity is not certain. Inclusive of the bounding cysteine and phenylalanine, the CDR3 is 13 residues long. Here the CDR3 DNA is all that survives: 39 bases in frame from base 1. The germline V gene supplies CDR1 MNHEY and CDR2 SVGAGI. V drops 7 bases and J drops 1 base, leaving 11 bases in between.